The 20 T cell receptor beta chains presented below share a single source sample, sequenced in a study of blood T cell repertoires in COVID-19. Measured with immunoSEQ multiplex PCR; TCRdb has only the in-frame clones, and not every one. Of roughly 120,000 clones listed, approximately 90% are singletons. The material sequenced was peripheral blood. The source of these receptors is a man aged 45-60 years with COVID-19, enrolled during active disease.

The CDR3, as DNA: TGTGCCAGTAACGCAGGCTCGAGCTCTGGAAACACCATATATTTT. Translating it yields CASNAGSSSGNTIYF. The genes are TRBV19 and TRBJ1-3; D gene unclear. V lost 7 bases to trimming and J lost 0 bases, with 13 bases between them. The germline gives CDR1 LNHDA, CDR2 SQIVND (reference sequence). The CDR3 totals 15 residues.

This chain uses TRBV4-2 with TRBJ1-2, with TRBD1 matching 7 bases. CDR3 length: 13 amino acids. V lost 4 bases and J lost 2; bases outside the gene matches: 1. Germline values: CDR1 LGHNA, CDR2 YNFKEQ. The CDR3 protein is CASSLTGNYGYTF. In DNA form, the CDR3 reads TGTGCCAGCAGCCTGACAGGGAACTATGGCTACACCTTC.

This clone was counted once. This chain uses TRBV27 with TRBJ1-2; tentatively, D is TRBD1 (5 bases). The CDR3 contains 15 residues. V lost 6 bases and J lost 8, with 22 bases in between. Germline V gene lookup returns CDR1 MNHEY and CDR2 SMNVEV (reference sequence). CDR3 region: CASRAPGLELGGYTF. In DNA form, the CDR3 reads TGTGCCAGCAGGGCCCCGGGACTGGAGTTGGGCGGCTACACCTTC.

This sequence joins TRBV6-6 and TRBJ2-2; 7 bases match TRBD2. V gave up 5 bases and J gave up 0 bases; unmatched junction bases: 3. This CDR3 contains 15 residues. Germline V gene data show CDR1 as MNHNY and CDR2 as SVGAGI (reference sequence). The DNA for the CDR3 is TGTGCCAGCAGTACCCTAGCGGCGAACACCGGGGAGCTGTTTTTT. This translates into CASSTLAANTGELFF.

This CDR3 is CASRLITGELFF. CDR3 in DNA: TGTGCCAGCAGACTCATCACCGGGGAGCTGTTTTTT. This rearrangement joins TRBV2 to TRBJ2-2; D gene ambiguous. Between the trimmed V and J ends, which lost 6 bases and 4 bases, there was a span of 6 bases. Germline loops: CDR1 SNHLY, CDR2 FYNNEI. This CDR3 is 12 amino acids long.

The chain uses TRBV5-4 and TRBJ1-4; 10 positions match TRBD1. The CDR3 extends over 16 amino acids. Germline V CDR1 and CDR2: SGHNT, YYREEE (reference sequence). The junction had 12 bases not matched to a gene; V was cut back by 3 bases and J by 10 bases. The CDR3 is CASSSDRGRRAGKLFF. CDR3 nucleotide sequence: TGTGCCAGCAGCTCAGACAGGGGGCGCAGGGCTGGAAAACTGTTTTTT.

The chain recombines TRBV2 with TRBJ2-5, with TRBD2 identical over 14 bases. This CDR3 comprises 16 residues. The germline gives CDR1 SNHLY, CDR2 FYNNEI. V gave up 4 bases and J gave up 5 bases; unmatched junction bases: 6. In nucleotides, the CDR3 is TGTGCCAGCAGTGTAGGGACTAGCGGGAGTAGGGAGACCCAGTACTTC. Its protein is CASSVGTSGSRETQYF.

This CDR3 reads CASSLISDTQYF. The CDR3 DNA follows: TGTGCCAGCAGCTTAATCTCGGATACGCAGTATTTT. The J gene is TRBJ2-3, the V gene TRBV7-9, with no clear D. Germline V gene sequence: CDR1 SEHNR, CDR2 FQNEAQ (reference sequence). The CDR3 has 12 residues. Trimming cost V 2 bases and J 6 bases, with 6 bases left between them.

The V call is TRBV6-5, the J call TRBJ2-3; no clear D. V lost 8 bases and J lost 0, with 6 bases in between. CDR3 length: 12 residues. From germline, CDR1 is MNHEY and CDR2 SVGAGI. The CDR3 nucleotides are TGTGCCAGCCGGAGCAGCACAGATACGCAGTATTTT. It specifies CASRSSTDTQYF.

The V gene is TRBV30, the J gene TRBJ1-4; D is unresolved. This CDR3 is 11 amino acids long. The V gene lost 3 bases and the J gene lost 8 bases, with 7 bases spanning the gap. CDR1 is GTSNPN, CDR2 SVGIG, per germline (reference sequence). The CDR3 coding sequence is TGTGCCTGGAGGGCGGGGGAAAAACTGTTTTTT. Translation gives CAWRAGEKLFF.

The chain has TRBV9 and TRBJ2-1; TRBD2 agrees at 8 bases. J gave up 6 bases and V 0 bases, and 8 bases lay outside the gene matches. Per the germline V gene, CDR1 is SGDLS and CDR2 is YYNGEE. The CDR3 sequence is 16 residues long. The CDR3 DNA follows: TGTGCCAGCAGCGTAGCGGGCCTAGCGGGCATCAATGAGCAGTTCTTC. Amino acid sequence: CASSVAGLAGINEQFF. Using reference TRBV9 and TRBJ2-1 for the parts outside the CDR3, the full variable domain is DSGVTQTPKHLITATGQRVTLRCSPRSGDLSVYWYQQSLDQGLQFLIQYYNGEERAKGNILERFSAQQFPDLHSELNLSSLELGDSALYFCASSVAGLAGINEQFFGPGTRLTVL.

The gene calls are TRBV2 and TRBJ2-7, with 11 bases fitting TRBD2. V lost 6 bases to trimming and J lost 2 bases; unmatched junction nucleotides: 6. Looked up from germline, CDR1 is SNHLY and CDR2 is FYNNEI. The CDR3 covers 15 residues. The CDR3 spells CASSRGTSGTYEQYV. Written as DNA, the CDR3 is TGTGCCAGCAGCCGCGGGACTAGCGGAACCTACGAGCAGTACGTC.

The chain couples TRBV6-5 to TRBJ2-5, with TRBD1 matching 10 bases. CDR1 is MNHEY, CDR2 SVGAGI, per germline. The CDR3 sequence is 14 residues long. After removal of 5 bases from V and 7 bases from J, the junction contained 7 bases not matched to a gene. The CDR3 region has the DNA TGTGCCAGCAGTAAGACAGGGGGCGTTCCGACCCAGTACTTC. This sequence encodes CASSKTGGVPTQYF.

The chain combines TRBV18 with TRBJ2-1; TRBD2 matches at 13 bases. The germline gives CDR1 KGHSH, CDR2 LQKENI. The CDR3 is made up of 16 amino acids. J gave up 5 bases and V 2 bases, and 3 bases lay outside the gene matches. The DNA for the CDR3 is TGTGCCAGCTCACCAGCCGGACTAGCGGGAGACAATGAGCAGTTCTTC. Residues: CASSPAGLAGDNEQFF.

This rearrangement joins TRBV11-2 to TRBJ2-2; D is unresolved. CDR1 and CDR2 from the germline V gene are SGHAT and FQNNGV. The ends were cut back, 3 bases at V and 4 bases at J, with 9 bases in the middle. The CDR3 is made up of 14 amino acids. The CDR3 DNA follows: TGTGCCAGCAGCTTCGGAGATACCACCGGGGAGCTGTTTTTT. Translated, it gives CASSFGDTTGELFF.

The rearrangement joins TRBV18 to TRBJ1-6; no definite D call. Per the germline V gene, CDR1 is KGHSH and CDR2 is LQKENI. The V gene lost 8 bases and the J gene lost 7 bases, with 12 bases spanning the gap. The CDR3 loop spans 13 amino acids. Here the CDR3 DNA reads TGTGCCAGCGCAGAGGAAGGAAATTCACCCCTCCACTTT. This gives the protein CASAEEGNSPLHF.

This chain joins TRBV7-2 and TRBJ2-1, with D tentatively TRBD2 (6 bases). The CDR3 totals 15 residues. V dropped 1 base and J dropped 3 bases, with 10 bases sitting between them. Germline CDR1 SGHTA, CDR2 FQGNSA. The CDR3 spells CASSLGTGVYNEQFF. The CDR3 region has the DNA TGTGCCAGCAGCTTAGGGACGGGAGTCTACAATGAGCAGTTCTTC.

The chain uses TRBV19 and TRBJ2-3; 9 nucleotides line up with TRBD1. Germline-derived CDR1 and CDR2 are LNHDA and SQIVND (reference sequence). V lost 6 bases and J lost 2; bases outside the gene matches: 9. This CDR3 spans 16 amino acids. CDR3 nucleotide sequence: TGTGCCAGTAGGATTGACGGACAGGGGACCACAGATACGCAGTATTTT. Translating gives CASRIDGQGTTDTQYF.

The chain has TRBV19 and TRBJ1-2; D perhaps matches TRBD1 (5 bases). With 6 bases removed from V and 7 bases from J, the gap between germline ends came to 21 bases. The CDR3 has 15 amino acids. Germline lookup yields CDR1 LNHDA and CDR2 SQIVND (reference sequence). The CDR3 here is CASSTPSGGGRGYTF. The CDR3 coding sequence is TGTGCCAGTAGCACCCCATCGGGGGGGGGACGTGGCTACACCTTC.

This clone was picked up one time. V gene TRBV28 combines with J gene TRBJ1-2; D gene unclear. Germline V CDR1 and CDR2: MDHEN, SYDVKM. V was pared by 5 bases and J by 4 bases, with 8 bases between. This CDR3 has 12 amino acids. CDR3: CASSQRIYGYTF. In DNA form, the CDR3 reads TGTGCCAGCAGTCAGAGGATCTATGGCTACACCTTC.